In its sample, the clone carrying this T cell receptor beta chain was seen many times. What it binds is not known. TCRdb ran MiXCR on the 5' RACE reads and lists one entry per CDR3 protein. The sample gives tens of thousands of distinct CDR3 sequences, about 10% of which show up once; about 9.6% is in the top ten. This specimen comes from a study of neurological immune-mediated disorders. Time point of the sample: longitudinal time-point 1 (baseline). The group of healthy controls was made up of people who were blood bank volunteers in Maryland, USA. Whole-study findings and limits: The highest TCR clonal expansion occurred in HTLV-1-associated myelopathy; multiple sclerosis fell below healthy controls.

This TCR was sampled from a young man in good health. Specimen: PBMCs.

CDR3 residues: CSVKGQGALGYTF. CDR3 sequence (DNA): TGCAGTGTCAAGGGTCAGGGGGCTTTAGGCTACACCTTC. This chain links TRBV20-1 with TRBJ1-2; TRBD1 aligns across 8 bases. The germline gives CDR1 DFQATT, CDR2 SNEGSKA (reference sequence). The trim removed 7 bases at V and 8 bases at J, leaving 12 bases unmatched. The CDR3 has 13 amino acids.